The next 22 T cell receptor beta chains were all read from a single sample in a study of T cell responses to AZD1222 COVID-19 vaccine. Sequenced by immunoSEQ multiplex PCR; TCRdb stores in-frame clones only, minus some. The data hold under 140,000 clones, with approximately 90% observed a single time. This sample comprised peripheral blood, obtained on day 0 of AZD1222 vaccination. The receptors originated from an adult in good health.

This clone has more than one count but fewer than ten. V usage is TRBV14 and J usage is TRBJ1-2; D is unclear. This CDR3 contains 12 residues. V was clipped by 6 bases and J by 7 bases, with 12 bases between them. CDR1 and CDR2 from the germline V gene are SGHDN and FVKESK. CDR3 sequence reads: CASSDTYSGYTF. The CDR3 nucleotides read TGTGCCAGCAGTGACACTTACTCTGGCTACACCTTC.

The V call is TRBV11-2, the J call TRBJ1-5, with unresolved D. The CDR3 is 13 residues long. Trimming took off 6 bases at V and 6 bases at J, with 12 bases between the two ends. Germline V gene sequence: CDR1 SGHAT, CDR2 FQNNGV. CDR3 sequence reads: CASSSNQFQPQHF. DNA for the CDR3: TGTGCCAGCAGTTCGAACCAGTTTCAGCCCCAGCATTTT.

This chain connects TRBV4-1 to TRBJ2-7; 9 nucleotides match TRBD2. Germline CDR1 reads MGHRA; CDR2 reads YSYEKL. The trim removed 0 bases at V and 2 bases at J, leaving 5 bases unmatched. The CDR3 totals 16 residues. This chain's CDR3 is CASSQDRSGRAYEQYF. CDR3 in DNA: TGCGCCAGCAGCCAAGACCGTAGCGGGAGAGCCTACGAGCAGTACTTC.

The CDR3 nucleotides read TGTGCCAGCAGTGCCCAGGGCCTAGCTTACACCGGGGAGCTGTTTTTT. It yields the protein CASSAQGLAYTGELFF. This chain uses TRBV25-1 with TRBJ2-2, with D tentatively TRBD1 or TRBD2 (5 bases each). The V and J ends lost 4 bases and 3 bases respectively, with 15 bases between them. The germline V gene encodes CDR1 MGHDK and CDR2 SYGVNS. The CDR3 sequence is 16 residues long.

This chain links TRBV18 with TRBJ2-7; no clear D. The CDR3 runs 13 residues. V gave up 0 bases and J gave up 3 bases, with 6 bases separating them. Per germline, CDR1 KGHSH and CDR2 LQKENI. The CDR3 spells CASSPPGGYEQYF. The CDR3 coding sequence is TGTGCCAGCTCACCACCGGGCGGCTACGAGCAGTACTTC.

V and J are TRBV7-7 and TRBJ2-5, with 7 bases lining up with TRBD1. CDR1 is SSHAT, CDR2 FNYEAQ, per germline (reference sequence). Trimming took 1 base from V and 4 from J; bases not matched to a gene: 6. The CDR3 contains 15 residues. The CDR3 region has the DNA TGTGCCAGCAGCTTAGGGCAGGCAGGGGGAGAGACCCAGTACTTC. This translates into CASSLGQAGGETQYF.

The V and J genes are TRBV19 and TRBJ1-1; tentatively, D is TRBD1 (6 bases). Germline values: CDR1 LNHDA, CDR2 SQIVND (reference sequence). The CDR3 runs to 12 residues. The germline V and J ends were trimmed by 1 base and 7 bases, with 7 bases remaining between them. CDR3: CASSIATGEAFF. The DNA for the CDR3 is TGTGCCAGTAGTATAGCGACAGGTGAAGCTTTCTTT.

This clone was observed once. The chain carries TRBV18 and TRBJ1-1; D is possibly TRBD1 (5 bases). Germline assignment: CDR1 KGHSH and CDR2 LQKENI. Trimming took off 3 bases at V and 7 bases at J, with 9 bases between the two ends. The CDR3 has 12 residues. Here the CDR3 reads CASSPSGGEAFF. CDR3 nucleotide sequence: TGTGCCAGCTCACCCTCCGGGGGTGAAGCTTTCTTT.

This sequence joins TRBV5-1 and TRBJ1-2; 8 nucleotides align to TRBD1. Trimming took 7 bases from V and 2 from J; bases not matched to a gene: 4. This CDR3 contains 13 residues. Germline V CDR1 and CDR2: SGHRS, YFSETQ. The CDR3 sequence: CASSRDRNYGYTF. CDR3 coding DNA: TGCGCCAGCTCTAGGGACAGGAACTATGGCTACACCTTC.

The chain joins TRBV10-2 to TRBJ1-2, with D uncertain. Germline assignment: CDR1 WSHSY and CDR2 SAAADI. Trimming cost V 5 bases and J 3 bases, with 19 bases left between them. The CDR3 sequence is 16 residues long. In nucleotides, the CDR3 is TGCGCCAGCAGTTACTCTCTCGGCCAAGGAGACTATGGCTACACCTTC. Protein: CASSYSLGQGDYGYTF.

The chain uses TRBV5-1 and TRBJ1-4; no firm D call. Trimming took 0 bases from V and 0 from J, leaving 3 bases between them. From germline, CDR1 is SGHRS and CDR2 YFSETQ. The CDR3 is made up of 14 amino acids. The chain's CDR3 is CASSLGATNEKLFF. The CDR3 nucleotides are TGCGCCAGCAGCTTGGGAGCAACTAATGAAAAACTGTTTTTT.

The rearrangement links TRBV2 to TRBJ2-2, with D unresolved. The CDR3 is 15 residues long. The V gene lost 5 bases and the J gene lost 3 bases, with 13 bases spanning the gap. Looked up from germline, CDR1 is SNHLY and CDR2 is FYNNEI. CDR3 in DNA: TGTGCCAGCAGTTCTGTATGGGCCGACACCGGGGAGCTGTTTTTT. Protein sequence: CASSSVWADTGELFF. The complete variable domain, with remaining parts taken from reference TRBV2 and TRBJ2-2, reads EPEVTQTPSHQVTQMGQEVILRCVPISNHLYFYWYRQILGQKVEFLVSFYNNEISEKSEIFDDQFSVERPDGSNFTLKIRSTKLEDSAMYFCASSSVWADTGELFFGEGSRLTVL.

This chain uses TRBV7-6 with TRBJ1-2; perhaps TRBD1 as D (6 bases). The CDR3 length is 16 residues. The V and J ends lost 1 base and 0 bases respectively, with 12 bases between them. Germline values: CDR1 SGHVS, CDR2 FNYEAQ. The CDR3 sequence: CASSLGGLRPNYGYTF. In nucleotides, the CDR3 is TGTGCCAGCAGCTTAGGGGGGCTGCGTCCTAACTATGGCTACACCTTC.

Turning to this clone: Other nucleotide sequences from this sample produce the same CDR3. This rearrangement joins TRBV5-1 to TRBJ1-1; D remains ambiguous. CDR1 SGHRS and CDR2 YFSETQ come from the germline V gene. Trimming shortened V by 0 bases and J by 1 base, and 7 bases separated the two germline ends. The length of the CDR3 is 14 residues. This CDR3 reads CASSLANPNTEAFF. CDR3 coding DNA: TGCGCCAGCAGCTTGGCCAACCCGAACACTGAAGCTTTCTTT.

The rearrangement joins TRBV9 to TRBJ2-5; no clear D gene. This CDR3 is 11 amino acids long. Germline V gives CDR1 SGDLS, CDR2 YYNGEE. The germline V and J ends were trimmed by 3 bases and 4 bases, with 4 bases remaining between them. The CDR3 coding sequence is TGTGCCAGCAGCGAACGAGAGACCCAGTACTTC. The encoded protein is CASSERETQYF.

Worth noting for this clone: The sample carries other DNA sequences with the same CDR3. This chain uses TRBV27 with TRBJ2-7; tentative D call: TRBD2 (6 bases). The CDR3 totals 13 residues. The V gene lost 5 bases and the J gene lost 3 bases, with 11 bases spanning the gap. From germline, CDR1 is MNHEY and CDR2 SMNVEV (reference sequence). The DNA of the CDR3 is TGTGCCAGCAGTCCCCGAGCGGGCTACGAGCAGTACTTC. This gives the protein CASSPRAGYEQYF.

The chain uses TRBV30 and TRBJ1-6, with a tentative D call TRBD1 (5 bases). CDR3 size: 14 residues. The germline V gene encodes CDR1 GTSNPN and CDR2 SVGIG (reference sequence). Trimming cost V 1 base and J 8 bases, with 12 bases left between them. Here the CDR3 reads CAWSGGLGDSPLHF. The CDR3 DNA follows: TGTGCCTGGAGTGGGGGACTGGGGGATTCACCCCTCCACTTT.

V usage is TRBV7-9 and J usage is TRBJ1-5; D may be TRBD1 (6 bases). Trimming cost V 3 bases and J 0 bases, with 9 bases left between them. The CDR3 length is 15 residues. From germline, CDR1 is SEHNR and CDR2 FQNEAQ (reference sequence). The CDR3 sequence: CASSLDSNSNQPQHF. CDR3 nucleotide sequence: TGTGCCAGCAGCTTGGACAGCAATAGCAATCAGCCCCAGCATTTT.

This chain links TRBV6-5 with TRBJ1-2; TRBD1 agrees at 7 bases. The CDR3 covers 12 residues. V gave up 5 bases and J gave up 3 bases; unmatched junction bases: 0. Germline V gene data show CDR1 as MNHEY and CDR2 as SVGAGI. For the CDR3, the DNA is TGTGCCAGCAGTACAGGGGACTATGGCTACACCTTC. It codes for CASSTGDYGYTF.

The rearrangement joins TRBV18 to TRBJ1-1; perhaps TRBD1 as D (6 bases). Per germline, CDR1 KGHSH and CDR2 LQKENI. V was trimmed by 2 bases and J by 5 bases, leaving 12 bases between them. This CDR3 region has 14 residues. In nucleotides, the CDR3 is TGTGCCAGCTCACCAGTTTCAGGGGCGACTGAAGCTTTCTTT. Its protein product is CASSPVSGATEAFF. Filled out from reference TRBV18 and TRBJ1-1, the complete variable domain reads NAGVMQNPRHLVRRRGQEARLRCSPMKGHSHVYWYRQLPEEGLKFMVYLQKENIIDESGMPKERFSAEFPKEGPSILRIQQVVRGDSAAYFCASSPVSGATEAFFGQGTRLTVV.

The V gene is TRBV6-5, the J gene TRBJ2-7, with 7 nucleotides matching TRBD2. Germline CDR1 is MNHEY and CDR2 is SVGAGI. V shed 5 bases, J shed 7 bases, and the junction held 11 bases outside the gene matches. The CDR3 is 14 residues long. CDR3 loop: CASSLLAPAGEQYF. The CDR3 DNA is TGTGCCAGCAGTCTACTAGCGCCGGCAGGTGAGCAGTACTTC.

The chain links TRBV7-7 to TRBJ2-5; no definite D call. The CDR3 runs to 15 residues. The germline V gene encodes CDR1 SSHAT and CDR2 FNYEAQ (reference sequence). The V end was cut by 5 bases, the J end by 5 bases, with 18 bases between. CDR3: CASSKLSGKRETQYF. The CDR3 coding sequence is TGTGCCAGCAGCAAGCTTTCCGGCAAAAGGGAGACCCAGTACTTC. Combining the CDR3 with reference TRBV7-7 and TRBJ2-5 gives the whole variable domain GAGVSQSPRYKVTKRGQDVTLRCDPISSHATLYWYQQALGQGPEFLTYFNYEAQPDKSGLPSDRFSAERPEGSISTLTIQRTEQRDSAMYRCASSKLSGKRETQYFGPGTRLLVL.